The sequence of this T cell receptor (beta chain) was determined in a study of blood T cells in healthy people across ages. This clonotype came up a few times. A second PCR, run for about 7 to 11 cycles, used a sample-barcoded 5' primer plus a J-beta primer mix. TCRdb passed the 5' RACE reads through MiXCR, listing each CDR3 protein once. This sample has 500,000 to 650,000 distinct CDR3 sequences, with roughly a quarter found just once. Germline CDR1 is MDHEN and CDR2 is SYDVKM. This CDR3 has 16 amino acids. Trimming took off 8 bases at V and 6 bases at J, with 23 bases between the two ends. The same data also contributed to another study, on T cells of mothers and their children. That report notes: With the M1S primer of the second PCR, sample barcodes and 2-4 random nucleotides were added. Sequencing revealed no T cell clones that were persistent and microchimeric.

The receptor's source is a boy younger than 10 in good health. The rearrangement joins TRBV28 to TRBJ2-1; a weak D match, TRBD1 (6 bases). Sequenced: blood. CDR3 residues: CASALMPAGEFNEQFF. CDR3 DNA: TGTGCCAGCGCCCTGATGCCGGCAGGGGAATTCAATGAGCAGTTCTTC.